These 14 T cell receptor beta chains originate from one sample sequenced in a study of blood T cell repertoires in COVID-19. Data came from immunoSEQ multiplex PCR; TCRdb stores just in-frame clones and leaves some out. The sample yields almost 250,000 clones, around 89% seen once. Sequencing input: PBMCs or T cells enriched from blood (not recorded which). These receptors were taken from a woman aged 25 to 39 who had recovered from COVID-19.

The rearrangement links TRBV28 to TRBJ2-7; 8 bases line up with TRBD1. Germline lookup yields CDR1 MDHEN and CDR2 SYDVKM. CDR3 size: 15 residues. V lost 6 bases to trimming and J lost 0 bases; unmatched junction nucleotides: 7. The CDR3 nucleotides are TGTGCCAGCAGCTCCTCAGGGGGCCTCTCCTACGAGCAGTACTTC. This encodes CASSSSGGLSYEQYF. Looking up the rest from reference TRBV28 and TRBJ2-7 gives the full variable domain: DVKVTQSSRYLVKRTGEKVFLECVQDMDHENMFWYRQDPGLGLRLIYFSYDVKMKEKGDIPEGYSVSREKKERFSLILESASTNQTSMYLCASSSSGGLSYEQYFGPGTRLTVT.

This clone was seen once. The V gene is TRBV7-3, the J gene TRBJ2-1; maybe TRBD2 (6 bases). The CDR3 has 16 residues. CDR1 is SGHTA, CDR2 FQGTGA, per germline. Between the trimmed V and J ends, which lost 5 bases and 4 bases, there was a span of 18 bases. As DNA, the CDR3 is TGTGCCAGCAGCGTAGTGGGTATAGCGGAATACAATGAGCAGTTCTTC. Protein: CASSVVGIAEYNEQFF.

V and J are TRBV14 and TRBJ2-7, with D tentatively TRBD1 (6 bases). The ends were cut back, 2 bases at V and 5 bases at J, with 19 bases in the middle. The CDR3 is 16 amino acids. Germline CDR1 reads SGHDN; CDR2 reads FVKESK. The CDR3 DNA is TGTGCCAGCAGCCAACACGCCTACCGGGACAATGACGAGCAGTACTTC. Protein product: CASSQHAYRDNDEQYF.

This clone came up once. This chain uses TRBV11-3 with TRBJ1-5; 7 bases are shared with TRBD1. CDR3 size: 17 residues. Germline-derived CDR1 and CDR2 are SGHNT and YENEEA. V shed 5 bases, J shed 6 bases, and the junction held 16 bases outside the gene matches. In DNA form, the CDR3 reads TGTGCCAGCAGCATACAACCTCGGACAGGAGGCCCTCAGCCCCAGCATTTT. It translates to CASSIQPRTGGPQPQHF.

This clone was counted a few times. The chain employs TRBV27 and TRBJ1-3; D perhaps matches TRBD1 (5 bases). V dropped 0 bases and J dropped 2 bases, with 8 bases sitting between them. CDR3 size: 15 residues. The germline CDR1 and CDR2 sequences are MNHEY and SMNVEV (reference sequence). CDR3 sequence (DNA): TGTGCCAGCAGTTTATCAGGGGAACCTGGAAACACCATATATTTT. It is translated as CASSLSGEPGNTIYF.

The CDR3 DNA sequence: TGCGCCAGCAGCCAAGAAAGACAGACGTCGGCTTTCTTT. This gives the protein CASSQERQTSAFF. V is TRBV4-3 and J is TRBJ1-1, with a weak D call TRBD1 (5 bases). Germline assignment: CDR1 LGHNA and CDR2 YSLEER. The ends were cut back, 0 bases at V and 11 bases at J, with 13 bases in the middle. This CDR3 contains 13 residues.

This clone was seen only a few times. This sequence joins TRBV28 and TRBJ1-2; no reliable D call. The V end lost 6 bases, the J end lost 7 bases, and 21 bases lay between the germline ends. CDR1 and CDR2 from the germline V gene are MDHEN and SYDVKM. CDR3 length equals 15 residues. CDR3 sequence: CASSITAGEAGGYTF. The CDR3 bases are TGTGCCAGCAGCATTACTGCCGGCGAAGCAGGTGGCTACACCTTC.

This rearrangement joins TRBV18 to TRBJ1-5; 7 nucleotides line up with TRBD1. CDR3 length equals 15 residues. The ends lost 6 bases at V and 1 base at J; junction bases unmatched: 6. Germline-derived CDR1 and CDR2 are KGHSH and LQKENI. CDR3 nucleotide sequence: TGTGCCAGCTCCGTCGGGACAGAGAGCAATCAGCCCCAGCATTTT. Translated, it gives CASSVGTESNQPQHF.

The chain has TRBV28 and TRBJ1-1; weak D call: TRBD1 (6 bases). This CDR3 is 17 amino acids long. CDR1 is MDHEN, CDR2 SYDVKM, per germline. Trimming pared 5 bases from V and 1 base from J, leaving 20 bases between. CDR3 protein: CASSTRRLQGTNTEAFF. As DNA, the CDR3 is TGTGCCAGCAGTACTCGAAGACTACAGGGAACGAACACTGAAGCTTTCTTT.

The V call is TRBV5-1, the J call TRBJ2-3; 7 bases map to TRBD1. The germline CDR1 and CDR2 sequences are SGHRS and YFSETQ. The V segment lost 2 bases and the J segment 1 base; nucleotides outside the gene matches: 10. CDR3 length equals 17 residues. DNA for the CDR3: TGCGCCAGCAGCTTAAGTGAGGGGGCGAGGGGCACAGATACGCAGTATTTT. Translation gives CASSLSEGARGTDTQYF.

This clone was found once. The chain uses TRBV2 and TRBJ1-2; D possibly corresponds to TRBD1 (6 bases). Germline CDR1 is SNHLY and CDR2 is FYNNEI. V shed 3 bases and J shed 8 bases, with 13 bases lying between them. The length of the CDR3 is 13 residues. The CDR3 is CASSDGQLEGYTF. CDR3 nucleotides: TGTGCCAGCAGTGATGGACAGTTGGAGGGCTACACCTTC.

The genes are TRBV10-3 and TRBJ2-7; 9 bases are a match to TRBD2. V was pared by 7 bases and J by 1 base, with 5 bases of the junction left unmatched. Per germline, CDR1 ENHRY and CDR2 SYGVKD. The CDR3 contains 14 residues. The CDR3 reads CAITRTSDSYEQYF. The CDR3 DNA reads TGTGCCATCACAAGGACTAGCGATTCCTACGAGCAGTACTTC.

This clone was observed a single time. This chain links TRBV5-1 with TRBJ2-1, with TRBD1 matching 8 bases. CDR1 SGHRS and CDR2 YFSETQ come from the germline V gene. The V segment lost 7 bases and the J segment 1 base; nucleotides outside the gene matches: 7. The CDR3 is 15 amino acids. CDR3 sequence: CASLPGQGSYNEQFF. The CDR3 DNA reads TGCGCCAGCCTCCCCGGACAGGGTTCCTACAATGAGCAGTTCTTC.

The V call is TRBV28, the J call TRBJ2-1; TRBD2 agrees at 8 bases. The germline V gene encodes CDR1 MDHEN and CDR2 SYDVKM. The CDR3 contains 14 residues. Germline trimming cut 2 bases from V and 9 bases from J; bases unmatched to any gene: 6. CDR3 region: CASSLNGRASEQFF. The CDR3 DNA is TGTGCCAGCAGTTTAAACGGGAGGGCCTCTGAGCAGTTCTTC.